What follows are 28 T cell receptor beta chains derived from one specimen sequenced in a study of T cells and copy number aberrations in small-cell lung cancer (dated by TCRdb to the early 2020s). Library method: the immunoSEQ multiplex PCR assay. TCRdb carries this immuneACCESS record with in-frame sequences only. Its versions omit some clonotypes, under half of them owing to an unresolved V gene in the studies checked, with the rest unexplained. The sample table records over 6,000 clones; roughly three quarters of these occur just once. 8.5% to 9% of the sample belongs to the ten largest clones. Source material: tumor tissue. All receptors derive from a man over 45 with small cell lung cancer.

The CDR3 DNA follows: TGTGCCAGTAGTCCTCCCCCGGACGGTACGATGAACACTGAAGCTTTCTTT. Protein product: CASSPPPDGTMNTEAFF. V and J are TRBV19 and TRBJ1-1, with unresolved D. The V end lost 5 bases, the J end lost 0 bases, and 19 bases lay between the germline ends. CDR1 and CDR2 (germline): LNHDA, SQIVND (reference sequence). CDR3 length: 17 amino acids.

This clone has only a few counts. The J gene is TRBJ2-3, the V gene TRBV27; 12 nucleotides agree with TRBD2. Germline assignment: CDR1 MNHEY and CDR2 SMNVEV (reference sequence). Germline trimming cut 5 bases from V and 2 bases from J; bases unmatched to any gene: 2. The CDR3 sequence is 15 residues long. The CDR3 DNA is TGTGCCAGCAGTCGGACTAGCGGGAACACAGATACGCAGTATTTT. It translates to CASSRTSGNTDTQYF.

The chain links TRBV29-1 to TRBJ2-7, with D unresolved. The germline V gene has CDR1 SQVTM and CDR2 ANQGSEA. Trimming pared 3 bases from V and 1 base from J, leaving 16 bases between. CDR3 length: 15 amino acids. The CDR3 nucleotides are TGCAGCGTTGAGGACGGAACCCCACCATCCTACGAGCAGTACTTC. Its protein product is CSVEDGTPPSYEQYF.

The chain recombines TRBV7-9 with TRBJ1-5, with no clear D. This CDR3 is built from 13 residues. V lost 6 bases to trimming and J lost 4 bases, with 10 bases between them. CDR1 and CDR2 from the germline V gene are SEHNR and FQNEAQ (reference sequence). The CDR3 reads CASSRNANQPQHF. The CDR3 DNA is TGTGCCAGCAGTCGAAACGCGAATCAGCCCCAGCATTTT.

The chain joins TRBV28 to TRBJ2-7, with TRBD2 matching 11 bases. Trimming removed 8 bases from V and 4 bases from J; junction bases left unmatched: 10. CDR1 is MDHEN, CDR2 SYDVKM, per germline. This CDR3 spans 15 amino acids. CDR3 DNA: TGTGCCAGCCGTCTGGGTACTAGCGGGAGTTACGAGCAGTACTTC. The encoded protein is CASRLGTSGSYEQYF.

The V gene is TRBV5-1, the J gene TRBJ1-1; D is ambiguous. CDR1 and CDR2 (germline): SGHRS, YFSETQ. CDR3 size: 15 residues. V lost 3 bases to trimming and J lost 3 bases, with 15 bases between them. The CDR3 DNA follows: TGCGCCAGCAGCTCCTCAGCGGGCGGGGACACTGAAGCTTTCTTT. Translating gives CASSSSAGGDTEAFF.

This chain links TRBV5-8 with TRBJ2-3; the D is unclear. Trimming took off 2 bases at V and 4 bases at J, with 5 bases between the two ends. The germline V gene encodes CDR1 SGHTS and CDR2 YDEGEE. The CDR3 extends over 12 amino acids. CDR3 coding DNA: TGTGCCAGCAGCTTAACGTCAGATACGCAGTATTTT. Translated: CASSLTSDTQYF.

The chain carries TRBV10-2 and TRBJ2-5; 8 bases map to TRBD1. The V and J ends lost 2 bases and 5 bases, in that order; junction bases with no gene match: 13. CDR1 and CDR2 from the germline V gene are WSHSY and SAAADI. CDR3 size: 17 residues. CDR3 amino acids: CASSEGRGLVGRETQYF. The CDR3 nucleotides read TGCGCCAGCAGTGAGGGCAGGGGGCTCGTTGGTAGGGAGACCCAGTACTTC.

This chain links TRBV2 with TRBJ2-1, with D unclear. V lost 7 bases and J lost 9, with 10 bases in between. CDR3 length: 11 amino acids. CDR1 is SNHLY, CDR2 FYNNEI, per germline. The CDR3 loop is CASTSVTEQFF. CDR3 sequence (DNA): TGTGCCAGCACGTCAGTCACTGAGCAGTTCTTC.

This clone was counted a single time. The chain is built from TRBV5-4 and TRBJ2-7; D possibly corresponds to TRBD2 (5 bases). There are 13 residues in the CDR3. The germline gives CDR1 SGHNT, CDR2 YYREEE (reference sequence). The V end was cut by 4 bases, the J end by 5 bases, with 13 bases between. CDR3 sequence: CASSTSLGDEQYF. In nucleotides, the CDR3 is TGTGCCAGCAGCACTTCATTGGGAGACGAGCAGTACTTC.

Notes on this clone: An end of the junction does not agree with germline; a read error may underlie this. Other DNA variants within this sample encode the same CDR3. V usage is TRBV5-6 and J usage is TRBJ1-1; D ambiguous. Germline V gives CDR1 SGHDT, CDR2 YYEEEE. This CDR3 has 12 residues. The CDR3 protein is CASSLGSTEAFF. The CDR3 DNA follows: TGTGCCAGTAGCTTGGGGTCTACTGAAGCTTTCTTT.

This clone was picked up one time. V usage is TRBV30 and J usage is TRBJ1-1; maybe TRBD1 (5 bases). Trimming pared 5 bases from V and 2 bases from J, leaving 15 bases between. Germline V lookup: CDR1 GTSNPN, CDR2 SVGIG (reference sequence). The length of the CDR3 is 14 residues. CDR3 in amino acids: CAWGEGHTNTEAFF. In DNA, the CDR3 is TGTGCCTGGGGGGAAGGACACACAAACACTGAAGCTTTCTTT.

This sequence joins TRBV18 and TRBJ1-4; 7 nucleotides match TRBD1. Germline V gene data show CDR1 as KGHSH and CDR2 as LQKENI. This CDR3 has 14 residues. Trimming took 1 base from V and 7 from J; bases not matched to a gene: 3. The CDR3 DNA reads as TGTGCCAGCTCACCACAGGGGGCGCGTGAAAAACTGTTTTTT. Protein sequence: CASSPQGAREKLFF.

V is TRBV5-6 and J is TRBJ2-1; 8 nucleotides match TRBD2. The germline V gene encodes CDR1 SGHDT and CDR2 YYEEEE. J lost 5 bases, V lost 0 bases, and 1 base had no gene match. The CDR3 runs 14 residues. The CDR3 coding sequence is TGTGCCAGCAGCTTGGCACTAGCGGACAATGAGCAGTTCTTC. Its translation is CASSLALADNEQFF. Supplemented by reference TRBV5-6 and TRBJ2-1, the full variable domain reads DAGVTQSPTHLIKTRGQQVTLRCSPKSGHDTVSWYQQALGQGPQFIFQYYEEEERQRGNFPDRFSGHQFPNYSSELNVNALLLGDSALYLCASSLALADNEQFFGPGTRLTVL.

This chain joins TRBV21-1 and TRBJ1-1; the table's TRBD1 call for D was not verified on the DNA. TRBV21-1 is designated a pseudogene. The CDR3 length is 14 residues. The CDR3: CASSNETGNTEAFF. CDR3 nucleotide sequence: TGTGCCAGCAGCAACGAGACAGGGAACACTGAAGCTTTCTTT.

This chain links TRBV5-1 with TRBJ1-2, with 7 bases identical to TRBD1. Germline CDR1 SGHRS, CDR2 YFSETQ. J lost 7 bases, V lost 5 bases, and 5 bases had no gene match. The CDR3 is made up of 12 amino acids. CDR3 coding DNA: TGCGCCAGCAGTATTGGGACAGCTGGCTACACCTTC. Its translation is CASSIGTAGYTF. The full variable domain, with the rest looked up from reference TRBV5-1 and TRBJ1-2, is KAGVTQTPRYLIKTRGQQVTLSCSPISGHRSVSWYQQTPGQGLQFLFEYFSETQRNKGNFPGRFSGRQFSNSRSEMNVSTLELGDSALYLCASSIGTAGYTFGSGTRLTVV.

Only a few counts were recorded for this clone. The chain links TRBV5-5 to TRBJ2-4, with 8 bases aligning to TRBD1. The CDR3 extends over 15 amino acids. In germline, CDR1 is SGHKS, CDR2 YYEKEE (reference sequence). Unmatched junction bases numbered 13, after V lost 2 bases and J lost 12 bases. The CDR3 DNA is TGTGCCAGCAGCTTTGGGGCGTCAGGGGGCCAGGGTCAGTACTTC. The encoded protein is CASSFGASGGQGQYF. The entire variable domain, with the rest obtained from reference TRBV5-5 and TRBJ2-4, is as follows: DAGVTQSPTHLIKTRGQQVTLRCSPISGHKSVSWYQQVLGQGPQFIFQYYEKEERGRGNFPDRFSARQFPNYSSELNVNALLLGDSALYLCASSFGASGGQGQYFGAGTRLSVL.

The V and J genes are TRBV19 and TRBJ2-2; D is perhaps TRBD2 (5 bases). The ends were cut back, 7 bases at V and 4 bases at J, with 19 bases in the middle. Germline V gene sequence: CDR1 LNHDA, CDR2 SQIVND (reference sequence). This CDR3 region has 16 residues. The CDR3 coding sequence is TGTGCCAGTAACCCCGCGGCGGCTAGCATCACCGGGGAGCTGTTTTTT. It yields the protein CASNPAAASITGELFF.

This rearrangement joins TRBV4-1 to TRBJ2-7; perhaps TRBD2 as D (5 bases). Trimming took 1 base from V and 3 from J, leaving 13 bases between them. The CDR3 has 15 amino acids. Germline CDR1 is MGHRA and CDR2 is YSYEKL. The CDR3 loop reads CASSQGPRASYEQYF. For the CDR3, the DNA is TGCGCCAGCAGCCAAGGGCCGAGGGCTAGCTACGAGCAGTACTTC.

A word on this clone: The junction departs from germline at one end; a sequencing error may be responsible. The rearrangement links TRBV11-2 to TRBJ2-1; a weak D match, TRBD1 (5 bases). The CDR3 has 18 amino acids. CDR1 and CDR2 from the germline V gene are SGHAT and FQNNGV. The CDR3 bases are TGTGCCAACAGCTTAGGAGCAAAAGGGTTAAGGGGTTACAATGAGCAGTTCTTC. Translated: CANSLGAKGLRGYNEQFF.

The chain is built from TRBV11-2 and TRBJ2-2; D call uncertain. Germline V gene data show CDR1 as SGHAT and CDR2 as FQNNGV. CDR3 length equals 13 residues. Deletions cut 1 base from V and 6 bases from J, with 6 bases between. CDR3 region: CASSLGGAGELFF. CDR3 DNA sequence: TGTGCCAGCAGCTTAGGCGGTGCCGGGGAGCTGTTTTTT.

In its sample, this clone was seen once. The V and J genes are TRBV29-1 and TRBJ2-7, with D possibly being TRBD1 (6 bases). Germline V gene lookup returns CDR1 SQVTM and CDR2 ANQGSEA. V gave up 7 bases and J gave up 0 bases, with 13 bases separating them. The CDR3 runs to 13 residues. CDR3 protein: CSGAGVDSYEQYF. DNA for the CDR3: TGCAGCGGGGCAGGGGTAGACTCCTACGAGCAGTACTTC.

The chain uses TRBV5-1 and TRBJ2-5; D may match TRBD1 or TRBD2 (5 bases each). Germline-derived CDR1 and CDR2 are SGHRS and YFSETQ. The CDR3 is made up of 15 amino acids. The V end was cut by 2 bases, the J end by 3 bases, with 14 bases between. The CDR3 sequence: CASSFSPGTEETQYF. The DNA of the CDR3 is TGCGCCAGCAGCTTTTCTCCAGGGACCGAAGAGACCCAGTACTTC. Full variable domain (missing parts from reference TRBV5-1 and TRBJ2-5): KAGVTQTPRYLIKTRGQQVTLSCSPISGHRSVSWYQQTPGQGLQFLFEYFSETQRNKGNFPGRFSGRQFSNSRSEMNVSTLELGDSALYLCASSFSPGTEETQYFGPGTRLLVL.

This clone appeared once. The gene calls are TRBV7-2 and TRBJ2-7, with D maybe TRBD2 (5 bases). V dropped 2 bases and J dropped 7 bases, with 12 bases sitting between them. The CDR3 consists of 13 residues. Per the germline V gene, CDR1 is SGHTA and CDR2 is FQGNSA. This CDR3 is CASSLLRDREQYF. CDR3 in DNA: TGTGCCAGCAGCTTATTGAGGGATAGGGAGCAGTACTTC.

The chain combines TRBV11-1 with TRBJ2-1; the match to TRBD2 covers 9 bases. The germline V gene has CDR1 SGHAT and CDR2 FQDESV (reference sequence). This CDR3 is 16 amino acids long. Germline trimming cut 1 base from V and 1 base from J; bases unmatched to any gene: 2. The CDR3 DNA reads as TGTGCCAGCAGCTTAGAGCTAGCGGGATCCTACAATGAGCAGTTCTTC. Translating it yields CASSLELAGSYNEQFF.

The chain has TRBV7-9 and TRBJ2-5, with 7 bases identical to TRBD1. V was clipped by 6 bases and J by 5 bases; unmatched bases: 12. Per germline, CDR1 SEHNR and CDR2 FQNEAQ (reference sequence). This CDR3 spans 15 amino acids. CDR3 coding DNA: TGTGCCAGCAGTCCTCGACAGGGAGCAGGGGAGACCCAGTACTTC. Its translation is CASSPRQGAGETQYF. Supplemented by reference TRBV7-9 and TRBJ2-5, the full variable domain reads DTGVSQNPRHKITKRGQNVTFRCDPISEHNRLYWYRQTLGQGPEFLTYFQNEAQLEKSRLLSDRFSAERPKGSFSTLEIQRTEQGDSAMYLCASSPRQGAGETQYFGPGTRLLVL.

This clone was counted a few times. This chain connects TRBV7-8 to TRBJ2-7; TRBD1 matches at 10 bases. There are 15 residues in the CDR3. With 5 bases clipped from V and 5 bases from J, the junction kept 9 bases outside the gene matches. The germline V gene has CDR1 SGHVS and CDR2 FQNEAQ. The CDR3 sequence: CASSPILDRGNEQYF. The CDR3 DNA reads TGTGCCAGCAGCCCTATACTGGACAGGGGGAACGAGCAGTACTTC.

The CDR3 region is CASSLGQGEQFF. CDR3 nucleotide sequence: TGTGCCAGCAGCTTAGGTCAGGGCGAGCAGTTCTTC. The chain links TRBV11-1 to TRBJ2-1, with D maybe TRBD1 (5 bases). V gave up 1 base and J gave up 10 bases, with 8 bases separating them. The CDR3 contains 12 residues. From germline, CDR1 is SGHAT and CDR2 FQDESV (reference sequence).